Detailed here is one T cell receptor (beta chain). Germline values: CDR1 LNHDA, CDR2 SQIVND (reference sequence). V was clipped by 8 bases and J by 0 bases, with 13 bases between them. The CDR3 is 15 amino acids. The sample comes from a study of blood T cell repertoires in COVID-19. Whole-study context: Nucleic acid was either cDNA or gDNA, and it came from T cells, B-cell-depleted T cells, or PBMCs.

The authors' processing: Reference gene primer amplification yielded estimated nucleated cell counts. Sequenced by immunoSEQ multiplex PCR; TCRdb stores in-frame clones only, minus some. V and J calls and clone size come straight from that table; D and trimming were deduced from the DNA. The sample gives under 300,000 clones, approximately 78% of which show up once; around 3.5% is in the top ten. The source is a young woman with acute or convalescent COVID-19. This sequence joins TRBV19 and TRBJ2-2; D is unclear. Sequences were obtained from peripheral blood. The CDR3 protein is CASGVTGSNTGELFF. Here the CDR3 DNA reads TGTGCCAGTGGTGTAACGGGTTCGAACACCGGGGAGCTGTTTTTT.